The 15 T cell receptor beta chains listed next were all sequenced from one sample in a study of cytomegalovirus exposure and HLA in healthy donors. Primers for the PCR totalled 60 Vbeta and 13 Jbeta. The method was immunoSEQ multiplex PCR; TCRdb's version includes in-frame clones alone and lacks a portion of them. Found here are roughly 150,000 clones, approximately 80% of them singletons; the top ten hold under 8.5%. The source material was PBMCs. The receptors derive from a woman between 50 and 59 years old in good health and CMV-seropositive.

The rearrangement links TRBV4-2 to TRBJ2-3, with a tentative D call TRBD2 (7 bases). From germline, CDR1 is LGHNA and CDR2 YNFKEQ. The CDR3 loop spans 18 amino acids. V was trimmed by 2 bases and J by 0 bases, leaving 18 bases between them. CDR3 sequence reads: CASSQQRRGGPSTDTQYF. DNA of the CDR3: TGTGCCAGCAGCCAACAAAGGAGGGGGGGGCCGAGCACAGATACGCAGTATTTT.

This chain connects TRBV6-6 to TRBJ1-3; no definite D call. This CDR3 has 14 amino acids. V dropped 8 bases and J dropped 3 bases, with 14 bases sitting between them. Germline V lookup: CDR1 MNHNY, CDR2 SVGAGI (reference sequence). The CDR3 bases are TGTGCCAGCCGCGCGCGGGAGCTTGGAAACACCATATATTTT. It translates to CASRARELGNTIYF.

This chain connects TRBV27 to TRBJ2-2; 7 nucleotides match TRBD1. There are 18 residues in the CDR3. Per the germline V gene, CDR1 is MNHEY and CDR2 is SMNVEV (reference sequence). The trim removed 7 bases at V and 0 bases at J, leaving 14 bases unmatched. Written as DNA, the CDR3 is TGTGCCAGCACCTTGGGTCTCCCGGGACAGTCGAACACCGGGGAGCTGTTTTTT. Translating it yields CASTLGLPGQSNTGELFF.

The chain employs TRBV30 and TRBJ2-3, with D possibly matching TRBD2 (7 bases). V was cut by 1 base and J by 4 bases, with 18 bases left in between. This CDR3 spans 16 amino acids. The germline gives CDR1 GTSNPN, CDR2 SVGIG (reference sequence). CDR3 DNA: TGTGCCTGGAGTGCCCTCGGGGGGCCGGCCGCAGATACGCAGTATTTT. It yields the protein CAWSALGGPAADTQYF.

The V call is TRBV5-1, the J call TRBJ2-5, with D possibly TRBD1 on 5 matching bases. The V end lost 1 base, the J end lost 5 bases, and 9 bases lay between the germline ends. CDR1 is SGHRS, CDR2 YFSETQ, per germline. This CDR3 is built from 13 residues. CDR3 sequence: CASSLTGSETQYF. DNA of the CDR3: TGCGCCAGCAGCTTGACAGGTTCGGAGACCCAGTACTTC.

This rearrangement joins TRBV2 to TRBJ2-1; 7 positions agree with TRBD2. Germline CDR1 SNHLY, CDR2 FYNNEI. The V and J ends lost 10 bases and 0 bases, in that order; junction bases with no gene match: 9. There are 15 residues in the CDR3. The CDR3 here is CANLGGLGSYNEQFF. The DNA for the CDR3 is TGTGCCAACTTAGGAGGACTAGGCTCCTACAATGAGCAGTTCTTC.

V is TRBV2 and J is TRBJ2-1; D perhaps matches TRBD2 (5 bases). V gave up 8 bases and J gave up 4 bases, with 9 bases separating them. There are 12 residues in the CDR3. Germline V lookup: CDR1 SNHLY, CDR2 FYNNEI. CDR3 protein: CASLGLYNEQFF. In DNA, the CDR3 is TGTGCCAGCCTAGGACTGTACAATGAGCAGTTCTTC. Filled out from reference TRBV2 and TRBJ2-1, the complete variable domain reads EPEVTQTPSHQVTQMGQEVILRCVPISNHLYFYWYRQILGQKVEFLVSFYNNEISEKSEIFDDQFSVERPDGSNFTLKIRSTKLEDSAMYFCASLGLYNEQFFGPGTRLTVL.

The chain couples TRBV29-1 to TRBJ2-1, with D possibly being TRBD1 (6 bases). This CDR3 has 12 residues. The germline V and J ends were trimmed by 6 bases and 8 bases, with 14 bases remaining between them. Per the germline V gene, CDR1 is SQVTM and CDR2 is ANQGSEA. The CDR3 DNA reads TGCAGCGTGATACGGGACAAACATGAGCAGTTCTTC. Translated, it gives CSVIRDKHEQFF.

The V gene is TRBV5-6, the J gene TRBJ1-1, with TRBD1 matching 7 bases. This CDR3 comprises 13 residues. Germline V CDR1 and CDR2: SGHDT, YYEEEE. With 0 bases clipped from V and 6 bases from J, the junction kept 2 bases outside the gene matches. Written as DNA, the CDR3 is TGTGCCAGCAGCTTGGGCCAGGGGGCTGAAGCTTTCTTT. It codes for CASSLGQGAEAFF.

This CDR3 reads CASSLSIRNEQFF. CDR3 DNA sequence: TGTGCCAGCAGCTTGTCTATCCGGAATGAGCAGTTCTTC. The chain has TRBV5-6 and TRBJ2-1; D unclear. The germline CDR1 and CDR2 sequences are SGHDT and YYEEEE. The CDR3 extends over 13 amino acids. V was cut by 1 base and J by 7 bases, with 9 bases left in between.

This clone came up once. The chain recombines TRBV5-4 with TRBJ1-4; tentative D call: TRBD1 (5 bases). The CDR3 extends over 17 amino acids. V dropped 0 bases and J dropped 0 bases, with 12 bases sitting between them. Germline CDR1 and CDR2: SGHNT and YYREEE (reference sequence). CDR3 in amino acids: CASSLGGRAATNEKLFF. CDR3 DNA sequence: TGTGCCAGCAGCTTGGGGGGCAGGGCTGCAACTAATGAAAAACTGTTTTTT.

The rearrangement uses TRBV5-4 and TRBJ2-7, with D possibly being TRBD1 (6 bases). Trimming removed 4 bases from V and 6 bases from J, with 14 bases in between. The germline CDR1 and CDR2 sequences are SGHNT and YYREEE (reference sequence). This CDR3 has 13 residues. In DNA form, the CDR3 reads TGTGCCAGCAGCCGATCCACAGGGAGCGAGCAGTACTTC. Its translation is CASSRSTGSEQYF.

This clone was recorded only once. The CDR3 spells CASSLELAGSSGANVLTF. CDR3 bases: TGCGCCAGCAGCTTGGAACTAGCGGGGTCCTCTGGGGCCAACGTCCTGACTTTC. This sequence joins TRBV5-1 and TRBJ2-6; 10 bases line up with TRBD2. The CDR3 is made up of 18 amino acids. J was trimmed by 0 bases and V by 0 bases; bases with no gene match: 3. CDR1 SGHRS and CDR2 YFSETQ come from the germline V gene.

The chain couples TRBV4-1 to TRBJ2-2; D remains ambiguous. Trimming pared 1 base from V and 0 bases from J, leaving 12 bases between. Looked up from germline, CDR1 is MGHRA and CDR2 is YSYEKL. The CDR3 length is 17 residues. CDR3 region: CASSQVAGSTNTGELFF. As DNA, the CDR3 is TGCGCCAGCAGCCAAGTAGCTGGTTCTACGAACACCGGGGAGCTGTTTTTT.

The rearrangement links TRBV27 to TRBJ1-1; D is perhaps TRBD1 (6 bases). The CDR3 is 16 amino acids. Germline V lookup: CDR1 MNHEY, CDR2 SMNVEV (reference sequence). V shed 6 bases and J shed 4 bases, with 21 bases lying between them. CDR3 sequence: CASRRQDSPRGTEAFF. As DNA, the CDR3 is TGTGCCAGCAGGAGACAGGACTCCCCCAGGGGCACTGAAGCTTTCTTT.